One and the same sample provided the 27 T cell receptor beta chains below, sequenced in a study of monozygotic twins with inflammatory bowel disease. One entry per CDR3 protein, without DNA, is what TCRdb gives after re-calling the 5' RACE reads. This sample lists over 150,000 distinct CDR3 sequences; its ten largest clones have approximately 2.8%. Sequencing was performed on blood. These receptors were obtained from a human donor with ulcerative colitis or Crohn's disease, or a healthy co-twin of an affected twin (not recorded which).

The rearrangement links TRBV20-1 to TRBJ2-1. The CDR3 covers 11 residues. Germline V lookup: CDR1 DFQATT, CDR2 SNEGSKA (reference sequence). The CDR3 is CSARGEREQFF.

The rearrangement uses TRBV29-1 and TRBJ1-1. CDR1 and CDR2 from the germline V gene are SQVTM and ANQGSEA. The CDR3 loop spans 13 amino acids. The CDR3 here is CSPSTKVHTEAFF. The full variable domain, with the rest looked up from reference TRBV29-1 and TRBJ1-1, is SAVISQKPSRDICQRGTSLTIQCQVDSQVTMMFWYRQQPGQSLTLIATANQGSEATYESGFVIDKFPISRPNLTFSTLTVSNMSPEDSSIYLCSPSTKVHTEAFFGQGTRLTVV.

This rearrangement joins TRBV19 to TRBJ2-5; lacking DNA, the TRBD1 call made by TCRdb goes unchecked. This CDR3 is 16 amino acids long. Germline V gene data show CDR1 as LNHDA and CDR2 as SQIVND (reference sequence). CDR3 in amino acids: CASSTLRTGTGETQYF.

The genes are TRBV12-3 or TRBV12-4 and TRBJ1-2; TCRdb lists TRBD1, though no DNA is available to test this call. The length of the CDR3 is 14 residues. The CDR3 protein is CASSLATGLDGYTF.

CDR3 amino acids: CASSLAGLAEPPLRAEQFF. This sequence joins TRBV27 and TRBJ2-1; TCRdb picks TRBD2, but there is no DNA to check that call. CDR3 size: 19 residues. Per germline, CDR1 MNHEY and CDR2 SMNVEV (reference sequence).

The chain couples TRBV12-3 or TRBV12-4 to TRBJ2-3; TCRdb's D call, TRBD1, is unchecked because there is no DNA. This CDR3 has 15 amino acids. The CDR3 is CASSFAQGVTDTQYF.

This chain uses TRBV11-2 with TRBJ2-5. The CDR3 consists of 13 residues. Germline CDR1 is SGHAT and CDR2 is FQNNGV. CDR3 sequence reads: CASSAGWGETQYF.

The chain links TRBV20-1 to TRBJ2-7. The CDR3 length is 13 residues. Germline V gives CDR1 DFQATT, CDR2 SNEGSKA (reference sequence). CDR3 loop: CSAWTMSSYEQYF.

This chain links TRBV5-1 with TRBJ1-6; TCRdb indicates TRBD1, and absent DNA this call remains unverified. Germline V gene data show CDR1 as SGHRS and CDR2 as YFSETQ. This CDR3 has 15 amino acids. The CDR3 region is CASSSSGNYNSPLHF.

The V and J genes are TRBV6-5 and TRBJ1-1; TCRdb's D call, TRBD1, is unchecked because there is no DNA. This CDR3 contains 14 residues. In germline, CDR1 is MNHEY, CDR2 SVGAGI. This CDR3 is CASSYRGADTEAFF.

This chain joins TRBV11-3 and TRBJ2-1; TCRdb calls TRBD1, which cannot be checked without DNA. From germline, CDR1 is SGHNT and CDR2 YENEEA. The CDR3 length is 16 residues. CDR3 residues: CASSLGGGTGRYEQFF.

The chain has TRBV5-1 and TRBJ2-6. CDR1 SGHRS and CDR2 YFSETQ come from the germline V gene. The CDR3 contains 13 residues. CDR3 residues: CASSLRGANVLTF.

The rearrangement uses TRBV10-3 and TRBJ1-1. Germline CDR1 and CDR2: ENHRY and SYGVKD. This CDR3 has 15 amino acids. CDR3 loop: CAISEGSLKDTEAFF.

The V call is TRBV3-1, the J call TRBJ2-3. Germline V gene sequence: CDR1 LGHDT, CDR2 YNNKEL (reference sequence). The CDR3 loop spans 18 amino acids. CDR3 amino acids: CASSQDFRETTFTDTQYF.

The chain employs TRBV6-6 and TRBJ1-1; without DNA, the TCRdb call of TRBD1 cannot be checked. The CDR3 extends over 14 amino acids. Germline CDR1 is MNHNY and CDR2 is SVGAGI (reference sequence). The CDR3 is CASTRFFGQDEAFF.

The chain employs TRBV10-3 and TRBJ2-2; TCRdb's D gene call, TRBD1, goes unchecked for lack of DNA. This CDR3 is 15 amino acids long. CDR1 and CDR2 (germline): ENHRY, SYGVKD. CDR3 sequence: CAISGQGMATGELFF.

The chain links TRBV28 to TRBJ2-2; TCRdb's D call, TRBD1, is unchecked because there is no DNA. This CDR3 has 15 residues. Germline CDR1 reads MDHEN; CDR2 reads SYDVKM. CDR3: CASSLAGVVTGELFF.

The chain couples TRBV10-2 to TRBJ2-1. The CDR3 consists of 14 residues. Germline V gene lookup returns CDR1 WSHSY and CDR2 SAAADI. This CDR3 reads CASQTASSYNEQFF.

The chain has TRBV7-8 and TRBJ1-4; TCRdb indicates TRBD1, and absent DNA this call remains unverified. From germline, CDR1 is SGHVS and CDR2 FQNEAQ. CDR3 length equals 15 residues. The CDR3 protein is CASSLRTGSGEKLFF.

The V call is TRBV30, the J call TRBJ2-7; TCRdb selects TRBD1, and the lack of DNA leaves this call unchecked. CDR1 is GTSNPN and CDR2 is SVGIG in the germline V gene (reference sequence). CDR3 length: 13 residues. This CDR3 reads CAWSGTLPYEQYF.

The rearrangement joins TRBV6-5 to TRBJ1-2; as DNA is missing, the TRBD1 call by TCRdb cannot be tested. Germline values: CDR1 MNHEY, CDR2 SVGAGI. This CDR3 has 13 amino acids. CDR3 residues: CASTPGKERGYTF.

The chain recombines TRBV6-2 or TRBV6-3 with TRBJ2-5. This CDR3 has 13 amino acids. Germline assignment: CDR1 MNHEY and CDR2 SVGEGT. CDR3 residues: CASGRMYQETQYF.

The CDR3 protein is CASSLGLAGGHTQYF. The J gene is TRBJ2-3, the V gene TRBV9; TCRdb's D call, TRBD2, is unchecked because there is no DNA. The CDR3 length is 15 residues. Germline-derived CDR1 and CDR2 are SGDLS and YYNGEE.

The rearrangement uses TRBV5-1 and TRBJ2-2; TCRdb names TRBD2, which stays unverified in the absence of DNA. Looked up from germline, CDR1 is SGHRS and CDR2 is YFSETQ. CDR3 length: 15 amino acids. The CDR3 spells CASSGLAANTGELFF. Looking up the rest from reference TRBV5-1 and TRBJ2-2 gives the full variable domain: KAGVTQTPRYLIKTRGQQVTLSCSPISGHRSVSWYQQTPGQGLQFLFEYFSETQRNKGNFPGRFSGRQFSNSRSEMNVSTLELGDSALYLCASSGLAANTGELFFGEGSRLTVL.

The chain is built from TRBV29-1 and TRBJ2-1; TCRdb's D call of TRBD1 is untestable without DNA. Germline CDR1 reads SQVTM; CDR2 reads ANQGSEA. The CDR3 has 11 amino acids. The chain's CDR3 is CRAQDPPGEFF.

The rearrangement joins TRBV10-1 to TRBJ2-1. CDR3 length: 11 amino acids. Germline-derived CDR1 and CDR2 are WNHNN and SYGVQD (reference sequence). CDR3 amino acids: CASSENGEQFF.

This chain uses TRBV18 with TRBJ1-2; the D gene TCRdb calls, TRBD1, cannot be checked with no DNA. Germline values: CDR1 KGHSH, CDR2 LQKENI. The CDR3 loop spans 15 amino acids. CDR3 region: CASSPGQGAHYGYTF.